This TCR beta chain was identified during a study of blood T cell repertoires in COVID-19. Across the study: Donors in the United States, Italy and Spain gave samples during acute or convalescent COVID-19. From T cells, B-cell-depleted T cells, or PBMCs came the material, which was cDNA or gDNA.

Source study methods: By means of reference gene primer amplification, nucleated cell counts were estimated. The table came from immunoSEQ multiplex PCR; TCRdb's copy has only in-frame clones and leaves some out. V and J calls and clone size are as listed in that table; D and trimming were resolved from the DNA. The sample consists of 120,000 to 150,000 clones, approximately 80% of them appearing once. After removal of 1 base from V and 6 bases from J, the junction contained 9 bases not matched to a gene. CDR1 and CDR2 (germline): LNHDA, SQIVND (reference sequence). CDR3 length: 16 residues. This chain uses TRBV19 with TRBJ2-5; 9 nucleotides line up with TRBD2. Sequenced input: peripheral blood. The source is a man between 60 and 70 years old with active or convalescent COVID-19. DNA for the CDR3: TGTGCCAGTAGTATAGGAGCAGCGGGGGGCGGAAAGACCCAGTACTTC. Protein: CASSIGAAGGGKTQYF.